This is a list of T cell receptor beta chains from one sample in a study of human T cells and chemical hapten exposure. In TCRdb, the RACE reads were re-called with MiXCR into one record per CDR3 protein. The sample includes around 340,000 distinct CDR3 sequences, roughly 6.9% of them seen just once. The sequencing used whole blood, collected in connection with sensitization to the hapten diphenylcyclopropenone (DPC). These receptors came from a woman between 18 and 29 years old with alopecia areata. Some clones in this sample may be carry-over from other donors' samples. The CDR3 runs from the conserved cysteine through the conserved F or W. The D gene is left open where the match is weak. Clone size is shown for a subset of rows, as once, few, many or a class of expanded clone.

abundance | d_gene | len | j_gene | v_gene | CDR3nt | CDR3aa
few | - | 14 | TRBJ2-2 | TRBV7-3 | TGTGCCAGCAGCTTGGGGCAAAACACCGGGGAGCTGTTTTTT | CASSLGQNTGELFF
many | TRBD2 | 16 | TRBJ2-1 | TRBV27 | TGTGCCAGAGCCTCGGGACTAGCGGGGACTTACAATGAGCAGTTCTTC | CARASGLAGTYNEQFF
- | TRBD1 | 13 | TRBJ1-2 | TRBV6-6 | TGTGCCAGCAGAACAGGGGGCGAGGATGGCTACACCTTC | CASRTGGEDGYTF
few | - | 13 | TRBJ2-3 | TRBV20-1 | TGCAGTGCCCTTCTCCGCATTCCAGATACGCAGTATTTT | CSALLRIPDTQYF
- | - | 16 | TRBJ1-6 | TRBV2 | TGTGCCAGCAGTGCCCCATCGGGGAAACACTATTCACCCCTCCACTTT | CASSAPSGKHYSPLHF
- | - | 14 | TRBJ2-2 | TRBV5-1 | TGCGCCAGCAGAGCGACATTGAACACCGGGGAGCTGTTTTTT | CASRATLNTGELFF
many | - | 15 | TRBJ2-3 | TRBV28 | TGTGCCAGCAGTTTAAACTGGGGAAGCACAGATACGCAGTATTTT | CASSLNWGSTDTQYF
many | TRBD2 | 14 | TRBJ2-5 | TRBV2 | TGTGCCAGCATTGCGGGGGGAGACCAAGAGACCCAGTACTTC | CASIAGGDQETQYF
few | - | 15 | TRBJ2-7 | TRBV20-1 | TGCAGTGCTAGAAGCGAAGATGGGTCCTCCTACGAGCAGTACTTC | CSARSEDGSSYEQYF
many | - | 11 | TRBJ1-2 | TRBV6-5 | TGTGCCAGCAGTTCCCTTTATGGCTACACCTTC | CASSSLYGYTF
many | TRBD2 | 16 | TRBJ2-5 | TRBV6-5 | TGTGCCAGCAGTTACCGCCCCGCGGGGGGCCAAGAGACCCAGTACTTC | CASSYRPAGGQETQYF
few | - | 13 | TRBJ1-5 | TRBV7-2 | TGTGCCAGCAGCTTATGGCCCGATCAGCCCCAGCATTTT | CASSLWPDQPQHF
many | - | 15 | TRBJ2-3 | TRBV7-9 | TGTGCCAGCAGCTTAAAGTGGAATTTCACAGATACGCAGTATTTT | CASSLKWNFTDTQYF
many | - | 15 | TRBJ2-5 | TRBV25-1 | TGTGCCAGCAGTCAACCCAATAGACAGAAAGAGACCCAGTACTTC | CASSQPNRQKETQYF
many | - | 13 | TRBJ2-1 | TRBV6-2/TRBV6-3 | TGTGCCAGCAACCAAGACTATTACAATGAGCAGTTCTTC | CASNQDYYNEQFF
- | - | 12 | TRBJ1-1 | TRBV3-1 | TGTGCCAGCAGCCAAGGGGGGATGGAAGCTTTCTTT | CASSQGGMEAFF
- | - | 14 | TRBJ1-1 | TRBV20-1 | TGCAGTGCTAGACTTCAGGGGATGTACACTGAAGCTTTCTTT | CSARLQGMYTEAFF
- | TRBD1 | 15 | TRBJ1-3 | TRBV4-1 | TGCGCCAGCAGCCAAACCGGGACAGGGGGCGGATGGAGACATTTT | CASSQTGTGGGWRHF
- | TRBD2 | 18 | TRBJ2-1 | TRBV6-2/TRBV6-3 | TGTGCCAGCAGTTATGGGCTAGCGGGGGGGCCCTCCTACAATGAGCAGTTCTTC | CASSYGLAGGPSYNEQFF
few | TRBD1 | 19 | TRBJ2-1 | TRBV9 | TGTGCCAGCAGCTTTACGGGACAGGGGGCCGGGGGTTCCTACAATGAGCAGTTCTTC | CASSFTGQGAGGSYNEQFF
many | - | 14 | TRBJ1-5 | TRBV24-1 | TGTGCCACCAGTGATGGGACGGTCTGGGGGCCCCAGCATTTT | CATSDGTVWGPQHF
many | TRBD2 | 15 | TRBJ2-3 | TRBV28 | TGTGCCAGCAGTTTATTACCGGGGGGGCCGGATACGCAGTATTTT | CASSLLPGGPDTQYF
- | - | 12 | TRBJ2-3 | TRBV12-3/TRBV12-4 | TGTGCCAGCAGTTTTAGCCTGGATACGCAGTATTTT | CASSFSLDTQYF
few | - | 11 | TRBJ2-1 | TRBV2 | TGTGCCAGCCTATTGATCAATGAGCAGTTCTTC | CASLLINEQFF
few | TRBD1 | 16 | TRBJ1-5 | TRBV5-6 | TGTGCCAGCAGCTCCCAGGGGGTCGCGAGCAATCAGCCCCAGCATTTT | CASSSQGVASNQPQHF
- | TRBD2 | 17 | TRBJ2-3 | TRBV5-1 | TGCGCCAGCAGCTTGGCCGGGACTAGCATTGGGTCGGATACGCAGTATTTT | CASSLAGTSIGSDTQYF
once | - | 15 | TRBJ2-7 | TRBV4-3 | TGCGCCAGCAGCCAAGACGACGGCGGACACTACGAGCAGTACTTC | CASSQDDGGHYEQYF
few | TRBD1 | 12 | TRBJ1-2 | TRBV20-1 | TGCAGTGCTAGGACAGGGATGGCTGGCTACACCTTC | CSARTGMAGYTF
many | - | 16 | TRBJ2-3 | TRBV28 | TGTGCCAGCAGTCCCCTAGCATTCGAGAGCACAGATACGCAGTATTTT | CASSPLAFESTDTQYF
few | - | 15 | TRBJ2-7 | TRBV7-7 | TGTGCTAGCAGCTTTTATGAAGGTAGCTCCTACGAGCAGTACTTC | CASSFYEGSSYEQYF
- | TRBD2 | 18 | TRBJ2-4 | TRBV7-8 | TGTGCCAGCAGCCCGACCATCCGGGGGGGCCTGACCAAAAACATTCAGTACTTC | CASSPTIRGGLTKNIQYF
many | TRBD1 | 15 | TRBJ2-3 | TRBV5-5 | TGTGCCAGCAGCTTCTGGAACAGGGGGCAAGATACGCAGTATTTT | CASSFWNRGQDTQYF
many | - | 11 | TRBJ1-4 | TRBV29-1 | TGCAGCGTTGTAAGGAATGAAAAACTGTTTTTT | CSVVRNEKLFF
few | - | 14 | TRBJ1-1 | TRBV10-3 | TGTGCCATCAGTGAGTCGGCAGGGAACACTGAAGCTTTCTTT | CAISESAGNTEAFF
many | TRBD1 | 14 | TRBJ1-1 | TRBV5-6 | TGTGCCAGCAGCTTGGTCGGGACAGGCTCTGAAGCTTTCTTT | CASSLVGTGSEAFF
- | - | 16 | TRBJ2-1 | TRBV6-5 | TGTGCCAGCAGTCGTATCGGGACTTCCGCATACAATGAGCAGTTCTTC | CASSRIGTSAYNEQFF
many | - | 19 | TRBJ1-6 | TRBV20-1 | TGCAGTGCTAAGTATACTTCCGAGCTTTCGAGCTCCTATAATTCACCCCTCCACTTT | CSAKYTSELSSSYNSPLHF
few | TRBD1 | 15 | TRBJ1-1 | TRBV4-3 | TGCGCCAGCAGCCAAGATGACAGGGGCCCCACTGAAGCTTTCTTT | CASSQDDRGPTEAFF
many | - | 12 | TRBJ2-7 | TRBV20-1 | TGCAGTGCTAGTACCCCTGCGTACGAGCAGTACTTC | CSASTPAYEQYF
many | TRBD1 | 14 | TRBJ1-4 | TRBV4-2 | TGTGCCAGCAGCCACGGACAGGGAAGTGAAAAACTGTTTTTT | CASSHGQGSEKLFF
- | TRBD2 | 16 | TRBJ2-5 | TRBV6-1 | TGTGCCAGCAGCCGAACCATAGCGGGGGGACAAGAGACCCAGTACTTC | CASSRTIAGGQETQYF
- | - | 11 | TRBJ2-7 | TRBV20-1 | TGCAGTGCTAGTTTTGGGGACGAGCAGTACTTC | CSASFGDEQYF
many | - | 14 | TRBJ1-2 | TRBV4-2 | TGTGCCAGCAGCCAAGTCGGCCGTGACTATGGCTACACCTTC | CASSQVGRDYGYTF
- | - | 16 | TRBJ2-1 | TRBV10-3 | TGTGCCATCAGTGAGTCCGAAGCCGGGGGGCCCCAAGAGCAGTTCTTC | CAISESEAGGPQEQFF
few | - | 16 | TRBJ2-3 | TRBV4-2 | TGTGCCAGCAGCCAAGGAGCTAGCCTGGGCACAGATACGCAGTATTTT | CASSQGASLGTDTQYF
few | - | 12 | TRBJ1-1 | TRBV6-1 | TGTGCCAGCACCCCCCGGGGGACTGAAGCTTTCTTT | CASTPRGTEAFF
few | TRBD2 | 16 | TRBJ2-6 | TRBV7-2 | TGTGCCAGCAGCCACGCGGGGGGGGCTGGGGCCAACGTCCTGACTTTC | CASSHAGGAGANVLTF
- | - | 12 | TRBJ2-4 | TRBV19 | TGTGCCAGTAGTTGGGGAAGGGACATTCAGTACTTC | CASSWGRDIQYF
many | - | 13 | TRBJ2-5 | TRBV6-2/TRBV6-3 | TGTGCCAGCAGTTCGGGGGTCCTGGAGACCCAGTACTTC | CASSSGVLETQYF
many | - | 15 | TRBJ1-3 | TRBV6-5 | TGTGCCAGCAGTTCGTCGGGGCGGTCTGGAAACACCATATATTTT | CASSSSGRSGNTIYF
many | TRBD2 | 14 | TRBJ2-3 | TRBV6-5 | TGTGCCAGCAGTTACTCTAGCGGGGGAGATACGCAGTATTTT | CASSYSSGGDTQYF
- | TRBD1 | 14 | TRBJ1-2 | TRBV28 | TGTGCCAGCAGGGGGGGACAGGGGTCTTATGGCTACACCTTC | CASRGGQGSYGYTF
few | TRBD1 | 15 | TRBJ1-4 | TRBV14 | TGTGCCAGCAGTCGAACAGGGGGCGAGGATGAAAAACTGTTTTTT | CASSRTGGEDEKLFF
many | TRBD1 | 14 | TRBJ2-7 | TRBV29-1 | TGCAGCGTTGTCCCCGGACAGGGAGTCTACGAGCAGTACTTC | CSVVPGQGVYEQYF
many | TRBD1 | 17 | TRBJ2-3 | TRBV10-3 | TGTGCCATCAGTGATCCGACAGGGTTGGGGGAGACAGATACGCAGTATTTT | CAISDPTGLGETDTQYF